A single sample is the source of the 19 T cell receptor beta chains below, sequenced in a study of blood T cells in healthy people across ages. Sample-barcoded 5' priming and a J-beta primer mix drove a second PCR of 7 to 11 cycles. MiXCR, run by TCRdb on the 5' RACE reads, gives a single entry per CDR3 protein. The sample contains some 320,000 distinct CDR3 sequences, roughly 29% of which appear only once. Sequenced material: blood. The receptors stem from a woman in her 70s in good health.

This clonotype has only a few counts. At one end, the junction sequence differs from germline, possibly due to a read error. This chain joins TRBV28 and TRBJ2-1; TRBD2 matches at 11 bases. From germline, CDR1 is MDHEN and CDR2 SYDVKM. The length of the CDR3 is 13 residues. The CDR3 coding sequence is TGTGCCAGCAGTTCTTTAGCGGGAGGGCCTACGCTCTTC. This encodes CASSSLAGGPTLF.

In this sample, this clonotype turned up a few times. V and J are TRBV3-1 and TRBJ1-6, with D perhaps TRBD1 (6 bases). Germline lookup yields CDR1 LGHDT and CDR2 YNNKEL (reference sequence). The CDR3 totals 14 residues. The V end was cut by 1 base, the J end by 11 bases, with 12 bases between. Here the CDR3 reads CASSQAPQGTPLHF. CDR3 sequence (DNA): TGTGCCAGCAGCCAAGCCCCCCAGGGGACACCCCTCCACTTT.

The V call is TRBV6-5, the J call TRBJ1-2; 10 nucleotides match TRBD1. Germline CDR1 and CDR2: MNHEY and SVGAGI. V shed 2 bases and J 0 bases; nucleotides not matched to a gene: 15. This CDR3 spans 20 amino acids. The CDR3 DNA reads TGTGCCAGCAGTTACCCTAAAGTTTGGGACAGGGGCTCACCTAACTATGGCTACACCTTC. Translated: CASSYPKVWDRGSPNYGYTF.

The V call is TRBV28, the J call TRBJ2-6; D could derive from TRBD1 or TRBD2 (6 bases each). This CDR3 is 18 amino acids long. Trimming shortened V by 6 bases and J by 0 bases, and 18 bases separated the two germline ends. Germline assignment: CDR1 MDHEN and CDR2 SYDVKM. Here the CDR3 DNA reads TGTGCCAGCAGGACGGGAGCAGGGGCCCTCTCTGGGGCCAACGTCCTGACTTTC. It yields the protein CASRTGAGALSGANVLTF.

This clonotype was seen only a few times. The rearrangement joins TRBV18 to TRBJ1-1, with D possibly TRBD1 on 5 matching bases. The CDR3 is 13 residues long. V gave up 2 bases and J gave up 3 bases, with 7 bases separating them. Germline V gene sequence: CDR1 KGHSH, CDR2 LQKENI. The CDR3 reads CASSPSRDTEAFF. The CDR3 nucleotides are TGTGCCAGCTCACCAAGCAGGGACACTGAAGCTTTCTTT.

This clonotype came up many times. The chain's CDR3 is CASSESGQSLETQYF. In DNA form, the CDR3 reads TGTGCCAGCAGTGAGTCGGGACAGAGTCTGGAGACCCAGTACTTC. The rearrangement uses TRBV28 and TRBJ2-5; 7 positions agree with TRBD1. CDR3 length: 15 residues. V lost 5 bases, J lost 5 bases, and 11 bases stayed unmatched. The germline CDR1 and CDR2 sequences are MDHEN and SYDVKM.

V gene TRBV4-3 combines with J gene TRBJ1-4; 7 bases are a match to TRBD1. Germline V gene sequence: CDR1 LGHNA, CDR2 YSLEER. Trimming took 4 bases from V and 4 from J; bases not matched to a gene: 3. CDR3 length equals 14 residues. The CDR3 reads CASSPTGFNEKLFF. CDR3 DNA: TGCGCCAGCAGCCCGACAGGGTTTAATGAAAAACTGTTTTTT.

This clonotype was seen more than once but under ten times. Being one base from a much bigger clone, this may be a read error. This chain joins TRBV3-1 and TRBJ1-2; 8 nucleotides agree with TRBD1. From germline, CDR1 is LGHDT and CDR2 YNNKEL (reference sequence). The CDR3 sequence is 14 residues long. This CDR3 is CASSPGQGHYSYTF. The CDR3, as DNA: TGTGCCAGCAGCCCCGGACAGGGACACTATAGCTACACCTTC.

This clonotype was found many times. This chain uses TRBV28 with TRBJ2-1; D not certain. Looked up from germline, CDR1 is MDHEN and CDR2 is SYDVKM. This CDR3 is built from 15 residues. With 6 bases removed from V and 3 bases from J, the gap between germline ends came to 15 bases. In nucleotides, the CDR3 is TGTGCCAGCAGCATTGTGGAACCCCACTACAATGAGCAGTTCTTC. This codes for CASSIVEPHYNEQFF.

The V gene is TRBV19, the J gene TRBJ1-2; TRBD1 agrees at 10 bases. The length of the CDR3 is 14 residues. The germline V gene has CDR1 LNHDA and CDR2 SQIVND (reference sequence). V dropped 9 bases and J dropped 7; count of bases not matched to a gene: 11. In DNA form, the CDR3 reads TGTGCCAGCCTCCGGGACAGGGGAATTGGTGGCTACACCTTC. As protein: CASLRDRGIGGYTF.

The V call is TRBV5-1, the J call TRBJ1-2, with TRBD1 matching over 7 bases. CDR1 is SGHRS, CDR2 YFSETQ, per germline. The CDR3 has 15 residues. V lost 0 bases and J lost 8; bases outside the gene matches: 10. CDR3 loop: CASSLDGTAEGGYTF. Written as DNA, the CDR3 is TGCGCCAGCAGCTTGGACGGGACAGCTGAAGGCGGCTACACCTTC.

CDR3 in amino acids: CAISESTGETNEKLFF. The CDR3 DNA is TGTGCCATCAGTGAGTCGACAGGGGAGACTAATGAAAAACTGTTTTTT. The rearrangement uses TRBV10-3 and TRBJ1-4; 8 nucleotides match TRBD1. V lost 0 bases and J lost 2; bases outside the gene matches: 2. The length of the CDR3 is 16 residues. Germline V lookup: CDR1 ENHRY, CDR2 SYGVKD.

This clonotype was observed at least ten times. The chain is built from TRBV7-2 and TRBJ2-3, with D perhaps matching TRBD2 (7 bases). Germline V gene sequence: CDR1 SGHTA, CDR2 FQGNSA. The CDR3 spans 17 residues. The V end lost 2 bases, the J end lost 1 base, and 16 bases lay between the germline ends. CDR3 sequence: CASSLLGGAFRTDTQYF. The CDR3 bases are TGTGCCAGCAGCTTACTGGGGGGGGCCTTCCGCACAGATACGCAGTATTTT. The full variable domain, rest sourced from reference TRBV7-2 and TRBJ2-3, is GAGVSQSPSNKVTEKGKDVELRCDPISGHTALYWYRQSLGQGLEFLIYFQGNSAPDKSGLPSDRFSAERTGGSVSTLTIQRTQQEDSAVYLCASSLLGGAFRTDTQYFGPGTRLTVL.

This clonotype was detected a few times. This sequence joins TRBV7-2 and TRBJ1-1; 8 nucleotides line up with TRBD1. Germline CDR1 SGHTA, CDR2 FQGNSA. With 3 bases clipped from V and 0 bases from J, the junction kept 0 bases outside the gene matches. The CDR3 is 14 amino acids. CDR3 nucleotides: TGTGCCAGCAGCTTGACAGGGGTGAACACTGAAGCTTTCTTT. Translated: CASSLTGVNTEAFF.

This clonotype has just a few counts. The J gene is TRBJ1-6, the V gene TRBV7-9; D possibly corresponds to TRBD1 (5 bases). This CDR3 comprises 14 residues. Trimming cost V 3 bases and J 7 bases, with 10 bases left between them. From germline, CDR1 is SEHNR and CDR2 FQNEAQ (reference sequence). The CDR3 DNA sequence: TGTGCCAGCAGCTTGCAGGGAATCAATTCACCCCTCCACTTT. Translated, it gives CASSLQGINSPLHF.

The chain recombines TRBV6-6 with TRBJ1-3, with unresolved D. Germline loops: CDR1 MNHNY, CDR2 SVGAGI (reference sequence). Trimming removed 3 bases from V and 0 bases from J, with 9 bases in between. This CDR3 has 15 residues. CDR3 coding DNA: TGTGCCAGCAGTTATAGAGAATTCTCTGGAAACACCATATATTTT. This translates into CASSYREFSGNTIYF.

J is TRBJ2-1 and V is TRBV5-6; D remains ambiguous. V was clipped by 0 bases and J by 7 bases, with 8 bases between them. This CDR3 is 13 amino acids long. Germline V CDR1 and CDR2: SGHDT, YYEEEE. CDR3 amino acids: CASSLESGNEQFF. In DNA form, the CDR3 reads TGTGCCAGCAGCTTGGAGTCAGGTAATGAGCAGTTCTTC.

The chain combines TRBV11-2 with TRBJ2-6; D unresolved. The CDR3 has 18 amino acids. V was trimmed by 1 base and J by 0 bases, leaving 13 bases between them. From germline, CDR1 is SGHAT and CDR2 FQNNGV. CDR3 residues: CASSLVVVRLSGANVLTF. The CDR3 coding sequence is TGTGCCAGCAGCTTAGTCGTGGTGCGGCTCTCTGGGGCCAACGTCCTGACTTTC.

V usage is TRBV3-1 and J usage is TRBJ1-2; D perhaps matches TRBD1 (6 bases). Germline assignment: CDR1 LGHDT and CDR2 YNNKEL (reference sequence). With 0 bases removed from V and 7 bases from J, the gap between germline ends came to 12 bases. There are 14 residues in the CDR3. As DNA, the CDR3 is TGTGCCAGCAGCCAAGAGGGGGGGGCGCGTGGCTACACCTTC. This gives the protein CASSQEGGARGYTF.